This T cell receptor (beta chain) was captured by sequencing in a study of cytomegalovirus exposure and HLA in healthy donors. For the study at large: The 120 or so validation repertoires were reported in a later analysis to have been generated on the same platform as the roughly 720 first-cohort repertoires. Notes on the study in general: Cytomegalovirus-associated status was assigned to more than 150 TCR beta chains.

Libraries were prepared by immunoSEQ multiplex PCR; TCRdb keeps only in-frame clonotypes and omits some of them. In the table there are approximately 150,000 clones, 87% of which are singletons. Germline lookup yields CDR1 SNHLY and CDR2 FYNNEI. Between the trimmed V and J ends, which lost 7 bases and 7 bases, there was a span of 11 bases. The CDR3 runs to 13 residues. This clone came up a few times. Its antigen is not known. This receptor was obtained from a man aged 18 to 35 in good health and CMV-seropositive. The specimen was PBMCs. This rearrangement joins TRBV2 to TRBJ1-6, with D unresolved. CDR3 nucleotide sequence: TGTGCCAGCAAGAACCTACTGAATTCACCCCTCCACTTT. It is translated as CASKNLLNSPLHF.